Sequencing of this TCR beta chain was carried out in a study of shared T cell receptors in the human thymus (TCRdb year 2021). The study in broad terms: The study examined how the human thymus generates shared, self-reactive T-cell receptor alpha chains.

A note on this clone: The specificity of this receptor is unknown. Base-call qualities are not available, and no considerably larger clone is one nucleotide away.

Library construction relied on the immunoSEQ multiplex PCR assay. TCRdb mirrors the immuneACCESS table, restricted to in-frame sequences. Some clones are absent from its copies; in checked studies, under half trace to an unresolved V gene, and the reason for the others is unknown. The table for this sample lists some 660,000 clones; approximately 89% of them were counted only once. More than 0.009% of the sample is in the top ten clones. The CDR3 sequence holds 15 residues, the cysteine and phenylalanine included. This entry keeps only the CDR3 DNA: 45 bases, framed from base 1. CDR1 and CDR2 (MNHEY, SMNVEV) derive from the germline V gene (reference sequence). V is pared back by 4 bases and J by 0 bases, with 10 bases lying between the germline termini. Another study also made use of these data, one on human thymus T cells. The second investigation adds: Immunologically healthy infants undergoing open corrective cardiac surgery for congenital heart defects in Finland were used as donors. The thymus tissue came from surgical resects taken out during corrective cardiac surgery. V and J gene segment usage appeared biased in both thymic and peripheral blood repertoires. Highly overlapping thymic TCR repertoires among unrelated individuals were reported in the related research. The study used 7 to 9 infant thymus samples plus four related peripheral blood samples to characterize TCR alpha and beta repertoires. Donor ages ranging from roughly 6 to 244 days were recorded, and several male and a couple of female infants were included in the cohort. Thymocytes were released mechanically from tissue and stored at -70 °C as pellets of roughly 9.5-31 million cells. Genomic DNA was extracted from frozen cell pellets with a QIAsymphony instrument. Using the immunoSEQ multiplex PCR assay, the TCRB and TCRAD loci were amplified from a standardized quantity of quality-controlled genomic DNA. The amplicons covered the V(D)J region and were long enough to include the CDR3 and to identify the V and J genes. Amplicon sequencing was performed on an Illumina platform through the commercial immunoSEQ service. Primer bias and sequencing errors were corrected as previously described, and TCRAD and TCRB definitions were based on the IMGT database. The repertoires were analysed using immunoSEQ Analyzer 3.0 and VDJTools for basic statistics, V/J segment usage, diversity estimates, rarefaction and pairwise overlap. Diversity was estimated with Chao1, ChaoE, Efron-Thisted, Shannon and inverse Simpson indices, and also on datasets down-sampled to the smallest sample. Repertoire overlap was assessed by strict matching of CDR3 nucleotide sequence, V gene and J gene, and clustering was done by Jaccard-based multidimensional scaling. On average, thymus samples gave about 750,000 unique TCRB clonotypes, whereas blood samples gave approximately 84,000.

The specimen sequenced was thymocytes. The chain uses TRBV27 and TRBJ1-5, and perhaps TRBD1 as D gene, on 6 matching bases. The clonotype comes from a boy in the first two years of life with a congenital heart defect. Donor details come from another sample of the same person, matched by shared clones. This receptor carries the CDR3 CASSSGAISNQPQHF. The DNA sequence follows: TGTGCCAGCAGTTCAGGGGCGATTAGCAATCAGCCCCAGCATTTT.